This T cell receptor (beta chain) is from a study of shared clonotypes between healthy human individuals. Study at large: Each donor had three CD4 naive, three CD4 memory, two CD8 naive and one CD8 memory plate.

The V and J ends lost 3 bases and 2 bases respectively, with 7 bases between them. The CDR3 spans 13 residues. CDR1 is SGHTA, CDR2 FQGNSA, per germline. Nashville, Tennessee was home to all donors, each a Caucasian adult. In the study's own analysis: Filtering differed, since immunoSEQ gave only junction sequences and no quality scores. Only in-frame clones appear in the TCRdb table, and some are missing; sequencing was by immunoSEQ multiplex PCR. V, J and clone size are taken as reported in that table, and D and trimming were inferred from the DNA itself. The data show roughly 1 million clones, about 75% seen once. This clone was counted many times.

Source material: memory CD4+ T cells sorted from blood. Subset in this sample: CD45RA-negative fraction. The rearrangement uses TRBV7-2 and TRBJ1-1; D unresolved. The source is a young man in good health. CDR3 in DNA: TGTGCCAGCAGCTTCGGGCTTAACACTGAAGCTTTCTTT. Protein sequence: CASSFGLNTEAFF.